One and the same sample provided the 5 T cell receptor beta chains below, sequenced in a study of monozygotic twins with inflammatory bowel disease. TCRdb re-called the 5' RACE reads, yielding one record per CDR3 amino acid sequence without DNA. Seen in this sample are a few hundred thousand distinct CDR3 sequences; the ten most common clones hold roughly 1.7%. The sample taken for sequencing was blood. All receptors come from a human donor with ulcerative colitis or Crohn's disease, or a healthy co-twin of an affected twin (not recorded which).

The CDR3: CSVSGQVTDTQYF. This chain links TRBV29-1 with TRBJ2-3; TCRdb's D call of TRBD1 is untestable without DNA. The CDR3 is 13 amino acids. Germline-derived CDR1 and CDR2 are SQVTM and ANQGSEA.

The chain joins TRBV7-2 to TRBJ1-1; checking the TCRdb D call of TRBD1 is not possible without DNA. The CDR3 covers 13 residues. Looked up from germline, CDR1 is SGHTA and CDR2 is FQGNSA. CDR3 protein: CASSLDRDAEAFF.

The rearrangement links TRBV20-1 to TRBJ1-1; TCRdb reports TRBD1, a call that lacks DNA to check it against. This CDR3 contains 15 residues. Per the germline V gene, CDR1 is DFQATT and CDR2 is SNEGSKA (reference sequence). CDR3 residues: CSARANRAMNTEAFF.

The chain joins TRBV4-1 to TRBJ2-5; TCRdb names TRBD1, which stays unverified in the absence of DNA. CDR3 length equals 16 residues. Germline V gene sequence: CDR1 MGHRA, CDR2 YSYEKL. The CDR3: CASSQGLGTGKETQYF.

The CDR3: CASSLAGRSTDTQYF. The J gene is TRBJ2-3, the V gene TRBV5-4. In germline, CDR1 is SGHNT, CDR2 YYREEE (reference sequence). The CDR3 is made up of 15 amino acids.